These 3 T cell receptor beta chains came from one sample sequenced in a study of human T cells and chemical hapten exposure. Time point noted: patch test 3, about 24 weeks after DPC sensitization. Treatment denoted: therapeutic diphenylcyclopropenone sensitization with weekly scalp DPC. MiXCR was run by TCRdb on the RACE reads, yielding one entry per CDR3 protein. In the table there are 150,000 to 200,000 distinct CDR3 sequences, around 30% of which are singletons. The source material was whole blood, sampled in connection with sensitization to the hapten diphenylcyclopropenone (DPC). All receptors derive from a woman aged 18-35 years with alopecia areata. Some clones in this sample may be carry-over from other donors' samples.

The chain joins TRBV3-1 to TRBJ2-3; 10 bases line up with TRBD2. This CDR3 comprises 15 residues. Per the germline V gene, CDR1 is LGHDT and CDR2 is YNNKEL (reference sequence). The J segment lost 1 base and the V segment lost 2 bases, leaving 0 bases of the junction unmatched. DNA of the CDR3: TGTGCCAGCAGCCAACTAGCGGGGGGCACAGATACGCAGTATTTT. Its translation: CASSQLAGGTDTQYF.

The chain carries TRBV13 and TRBJ2-2; a weak D match, TRBD2 (5 bases). The CDR3 length is 16 residues. CDR1 and CDR2 from the germline V gene are PRHDT and FYEKMQ (reference sequence). V dropped 5 bases and J dropped 0 bases, with 13 bases sitting between them. The CDR3 nucleotides read TGTGCCAGCAGCCCCGGACTTTACCCGAACACCGGGGAGCTGTTTTTT. It is translated as CASSPGLYPNTGELFF.

The genes are TRBV7-6 and TRBJ2-7; D is uncertain. Germline loops: CDR1 SGHVS, CDR2 FNYEAQ. The CDR3 is made up of 13 amino acids. Trimming stripped 5 bases from V and 0 bases from J, with 8 bases between. The CDR3 region is CASSPANSYEQYF. DNA for the CDR3: TGTGCCAGCAGCCCCGCAAACTCCTACGAGCAGTACTTC.